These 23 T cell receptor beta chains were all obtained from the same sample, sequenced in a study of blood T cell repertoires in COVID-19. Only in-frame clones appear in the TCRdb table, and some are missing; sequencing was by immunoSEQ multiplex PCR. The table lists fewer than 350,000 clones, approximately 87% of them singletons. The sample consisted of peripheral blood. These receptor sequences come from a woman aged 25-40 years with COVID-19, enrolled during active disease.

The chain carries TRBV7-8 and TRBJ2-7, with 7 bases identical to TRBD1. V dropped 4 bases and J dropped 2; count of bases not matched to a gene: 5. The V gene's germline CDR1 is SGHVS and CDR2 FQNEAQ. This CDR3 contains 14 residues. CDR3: CASSSPGQTYEQYF. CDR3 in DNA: TGTGCCAGCAGCTCCCCGGGACAGACCTACGAGCAGTACTTC.

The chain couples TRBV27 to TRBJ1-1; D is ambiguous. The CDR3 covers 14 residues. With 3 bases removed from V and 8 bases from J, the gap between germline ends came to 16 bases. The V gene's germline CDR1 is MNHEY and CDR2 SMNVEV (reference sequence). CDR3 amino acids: CASSLHSSIDEAFF. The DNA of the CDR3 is TGTGCCAGCAGTTTGCACAGTTCCATAGACGAAGCTTTCTTT.

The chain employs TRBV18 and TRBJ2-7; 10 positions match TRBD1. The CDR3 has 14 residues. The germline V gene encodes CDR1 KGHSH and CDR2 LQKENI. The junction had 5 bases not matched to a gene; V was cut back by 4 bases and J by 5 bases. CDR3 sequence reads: CASSLQDRGNEQYF. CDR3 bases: TGTGCCAGCTCACTACAGGACAGGGGGAACGAGCAGTACTTC. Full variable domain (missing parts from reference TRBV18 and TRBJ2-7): NAGVMQNPRHLVRRRGQEARLRCSPMKGHSHVYWYRQLPEEGLKFMVYLQKENIIDESGMPKERFSAEFPKEGPSILRIQQVVRGDSAAYFCASSLQDRGNEQYFGPGTRLTVT.

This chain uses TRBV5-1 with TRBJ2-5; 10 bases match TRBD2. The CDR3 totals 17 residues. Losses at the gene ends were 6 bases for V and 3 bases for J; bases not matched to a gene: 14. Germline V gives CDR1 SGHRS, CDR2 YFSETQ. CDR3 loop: CASIRMPGLADEETQYF. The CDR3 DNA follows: TGCGCCAGCATCAGGATGCCTGGACTAGCGGACGAAGAGACCCAGTACTTC.

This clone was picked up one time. The CDR3 nucleotides read TGTGCCAGCAGTGAAGGACTCAGGGTTGGAGGCTACACCTTC. Translating gives CASSEGLRVGGYTF. The J gene is TRBJ1-2, the V gene TRBV2, with D possibly matching TRBD1 (5 bases). CDR1 is SNHLY and CDR2 is FYNNEI in the germline V gene. V was trimmed by 1 base and J by 8 bases, leaving 14 bases between them. The length of the CDR3 is 14 residues.

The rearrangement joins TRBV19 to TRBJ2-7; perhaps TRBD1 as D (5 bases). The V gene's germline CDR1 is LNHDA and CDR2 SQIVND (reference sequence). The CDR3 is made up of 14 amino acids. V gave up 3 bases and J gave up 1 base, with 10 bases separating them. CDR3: CASSMAGLSYEQYF. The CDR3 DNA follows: TGTGCCAGTAGTATGGCAGGGTTGTCCTACGAGCAGTACTTC.

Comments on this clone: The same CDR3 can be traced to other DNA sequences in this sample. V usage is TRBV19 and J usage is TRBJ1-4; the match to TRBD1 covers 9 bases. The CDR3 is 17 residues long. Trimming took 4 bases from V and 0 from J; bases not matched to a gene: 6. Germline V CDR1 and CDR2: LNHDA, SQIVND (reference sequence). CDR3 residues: CASSTTRQGATNEKLFF. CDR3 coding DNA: TGTGCCAGTAGTACCACTCGACAGGGGGCAACTAATGAAAAACTGTTTTTT.

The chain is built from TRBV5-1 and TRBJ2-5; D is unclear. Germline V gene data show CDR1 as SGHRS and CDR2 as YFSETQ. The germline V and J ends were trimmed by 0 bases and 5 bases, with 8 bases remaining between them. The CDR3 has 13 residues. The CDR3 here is CASSLAPEETQYF. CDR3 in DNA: TGCGCCAGCAGCTTGGCGCCGGAGGAGACCCAGTACTTC.

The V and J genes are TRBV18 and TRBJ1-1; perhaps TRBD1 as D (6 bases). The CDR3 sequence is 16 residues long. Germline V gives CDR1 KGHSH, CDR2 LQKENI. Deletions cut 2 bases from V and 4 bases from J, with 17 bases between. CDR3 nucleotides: TGTGCCAGCTCACCAGTTCTCAGGGGTTCTGGCACTGAAGCTTTCTTT. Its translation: CASSPVLRGSGTEAFF.

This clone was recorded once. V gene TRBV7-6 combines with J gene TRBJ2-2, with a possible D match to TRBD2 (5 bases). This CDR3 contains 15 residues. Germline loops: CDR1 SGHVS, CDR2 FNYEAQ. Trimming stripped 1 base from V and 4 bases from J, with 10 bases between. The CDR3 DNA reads TGTGCCAGCAGCTTAGTTCGAGCGGCCACCGGGGAGCTGTTTTTT. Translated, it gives CASSLVRAATGELFF.

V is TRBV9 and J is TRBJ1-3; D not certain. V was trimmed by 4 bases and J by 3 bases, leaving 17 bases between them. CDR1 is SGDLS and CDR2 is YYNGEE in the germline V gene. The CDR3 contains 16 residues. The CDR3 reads CASSPTVGLFGNTIYF. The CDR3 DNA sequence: TGTGCCAGCAGCCCTACGGTCGGGTTATTTGGAAACACCATATATTTT. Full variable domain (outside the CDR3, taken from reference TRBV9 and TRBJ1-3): DSGVTQTPKHLITATGQRVTLRCSPRSGDLSVYWYQQSLDQGLQFLIQYYNGEERAKGNILERFSAQQFPDLHSELNLSSLELGDSALYFCASSPTVGLFGNTIYFGEGSWLTVV.

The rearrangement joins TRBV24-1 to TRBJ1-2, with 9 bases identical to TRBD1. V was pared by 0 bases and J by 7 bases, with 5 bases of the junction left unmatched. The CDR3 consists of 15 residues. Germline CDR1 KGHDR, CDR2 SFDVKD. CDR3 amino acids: CATSDLRTGDLGYTF. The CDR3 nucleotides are TGTGCCACCAGTGATTTGCGGACAGGGGACCTTGGCTACACCTTC.

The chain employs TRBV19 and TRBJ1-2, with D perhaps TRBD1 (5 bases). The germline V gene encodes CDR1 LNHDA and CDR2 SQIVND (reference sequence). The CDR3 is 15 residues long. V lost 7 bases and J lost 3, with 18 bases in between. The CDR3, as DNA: TGTGCCAGTACCTTGGACAATTCTGTCTACTATGGCTACACCTTC. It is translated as CASTLDNSVYYGYTF.

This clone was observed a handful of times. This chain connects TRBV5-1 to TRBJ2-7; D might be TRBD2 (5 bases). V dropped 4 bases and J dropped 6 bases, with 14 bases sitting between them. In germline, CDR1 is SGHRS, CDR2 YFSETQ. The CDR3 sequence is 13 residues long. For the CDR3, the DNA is TGCGCCAGCAGCCGATCCACAGAGGGCGAGCAGTACTTC. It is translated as CASSRSTEGEQYF.

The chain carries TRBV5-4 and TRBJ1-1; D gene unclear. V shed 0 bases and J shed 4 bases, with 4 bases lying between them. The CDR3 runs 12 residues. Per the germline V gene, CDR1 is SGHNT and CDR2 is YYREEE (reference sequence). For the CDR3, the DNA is TGTGCCAGCAGCTTGGACAGCACTGAAGCTTTCTTT. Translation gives CASSLDSTEAFF.

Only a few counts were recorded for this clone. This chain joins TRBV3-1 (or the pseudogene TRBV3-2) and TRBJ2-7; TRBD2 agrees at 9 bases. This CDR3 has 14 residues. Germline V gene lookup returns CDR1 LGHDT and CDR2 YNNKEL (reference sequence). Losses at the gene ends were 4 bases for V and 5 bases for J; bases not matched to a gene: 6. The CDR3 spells CASSRASGDHEQYF. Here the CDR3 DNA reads TGTGCCAGCAGCCGGGCTAGCGGGGACCACGAGCAGTACTTC.

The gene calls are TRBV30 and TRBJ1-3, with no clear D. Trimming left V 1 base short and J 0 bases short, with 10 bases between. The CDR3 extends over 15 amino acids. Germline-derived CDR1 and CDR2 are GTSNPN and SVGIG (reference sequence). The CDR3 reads CAWSGLDFSGNTIYF. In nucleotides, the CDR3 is TGTGCCTGGAGTGGACTTGACTTCTCTGGAAACACCATATATTTT.

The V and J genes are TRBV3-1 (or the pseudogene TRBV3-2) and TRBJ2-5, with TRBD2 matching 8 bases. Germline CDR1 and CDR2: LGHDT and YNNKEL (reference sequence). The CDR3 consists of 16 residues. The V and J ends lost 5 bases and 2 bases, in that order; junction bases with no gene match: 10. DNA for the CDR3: TGTGCCAGCAGCGCGAGGACGGGGGGGCGGCAAGAGACCCAGTACTTC. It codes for CASSARTGGRQETQYF.

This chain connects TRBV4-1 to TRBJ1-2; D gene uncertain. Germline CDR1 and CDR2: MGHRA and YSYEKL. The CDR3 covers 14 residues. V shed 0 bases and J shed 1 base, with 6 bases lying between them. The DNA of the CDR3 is TGCGCCAGCAGCCAAGATCACAGTAACTATGGCTACACCTTC. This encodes CASSQDHSNYGYTF.

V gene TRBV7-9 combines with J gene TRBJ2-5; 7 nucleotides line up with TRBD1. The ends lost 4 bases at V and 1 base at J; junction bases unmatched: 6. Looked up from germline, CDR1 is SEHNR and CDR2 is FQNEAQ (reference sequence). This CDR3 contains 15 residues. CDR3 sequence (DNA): TGTGCCAGCAGCTCGGGGACAGTCTTCCAAGAGACCCAGTACTTC. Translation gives CASSSGTVFQETQYF.

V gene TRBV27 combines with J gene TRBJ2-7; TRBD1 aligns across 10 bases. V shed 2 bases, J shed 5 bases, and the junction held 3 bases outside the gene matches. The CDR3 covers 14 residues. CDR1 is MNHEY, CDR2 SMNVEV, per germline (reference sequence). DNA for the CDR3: TGTGCCAGCAGTTTAGGGACAGGGGTCCACGAGCAGTACTTC. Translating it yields CASSLGTGVHEQYF.

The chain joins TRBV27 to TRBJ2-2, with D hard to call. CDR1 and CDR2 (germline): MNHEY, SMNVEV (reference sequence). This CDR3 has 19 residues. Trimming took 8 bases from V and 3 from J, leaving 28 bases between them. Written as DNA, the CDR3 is TGTGCCAGCTCCCCCACTCCGAGGAGCTCTAATGGGTACACCGGGGAGCTGTTTTTT. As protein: CASSPTPRSSNGYTGELFF.

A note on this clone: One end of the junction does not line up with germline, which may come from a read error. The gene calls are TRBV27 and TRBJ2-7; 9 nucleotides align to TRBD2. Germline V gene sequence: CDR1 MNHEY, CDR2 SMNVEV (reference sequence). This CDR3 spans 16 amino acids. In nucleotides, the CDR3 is TGTGCCAGCAGTTTATCCGCCGGGACTAGCTCCCACGAGCAGTACTTC. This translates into CASSLSAGTSSHEQYF.